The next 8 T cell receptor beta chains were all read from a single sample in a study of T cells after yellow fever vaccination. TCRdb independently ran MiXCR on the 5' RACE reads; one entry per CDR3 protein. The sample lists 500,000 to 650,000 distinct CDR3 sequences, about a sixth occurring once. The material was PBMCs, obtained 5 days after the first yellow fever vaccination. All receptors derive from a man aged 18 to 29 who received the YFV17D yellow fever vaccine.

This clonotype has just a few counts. The CDR3 is CASSTLSIAGGRETQYF. CDR3 bases: TGTGCCAGCAGTACTCTCAGTATAGCGGGGGGCCGAGAGACCCAGTACTTC. The V call is TRBV6-5, the J call TRBJ2-5, with TRBD2 identical over 10 bases. The CDR3 runs 17 residues. V trimming: 5 bases; J trimming: 4 bases; junction bases outside the gene matches: 13. Germline lookup yields CDR1 MNHEY and CDR2 SVGAGI.

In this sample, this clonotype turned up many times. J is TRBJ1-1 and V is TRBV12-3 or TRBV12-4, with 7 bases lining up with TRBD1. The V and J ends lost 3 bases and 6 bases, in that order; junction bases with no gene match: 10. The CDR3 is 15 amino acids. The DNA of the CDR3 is TGTGCCAGCAGTTTTCCAAGTCAGGGGGAGTCTGAAGCTTTCTTT. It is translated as CASSFPSQGESEAFF.

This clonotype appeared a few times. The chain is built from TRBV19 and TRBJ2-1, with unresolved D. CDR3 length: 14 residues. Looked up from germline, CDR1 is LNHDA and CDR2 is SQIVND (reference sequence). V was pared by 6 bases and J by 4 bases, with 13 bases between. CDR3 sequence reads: CASSSRWPYNEQFF. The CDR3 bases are TGTGCCAGTAGCTCCCGCTGGCCGTACAATGAGCAGTTCTTC.

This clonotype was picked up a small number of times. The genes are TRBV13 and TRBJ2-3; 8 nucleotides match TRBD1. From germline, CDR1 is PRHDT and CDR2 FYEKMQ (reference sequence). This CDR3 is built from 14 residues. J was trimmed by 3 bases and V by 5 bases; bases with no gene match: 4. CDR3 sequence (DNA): TGTGCCAGCAGCCTGGACAGGGTGACAGATACGCAGTATTTT. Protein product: CASSLDRVTDTQYF.

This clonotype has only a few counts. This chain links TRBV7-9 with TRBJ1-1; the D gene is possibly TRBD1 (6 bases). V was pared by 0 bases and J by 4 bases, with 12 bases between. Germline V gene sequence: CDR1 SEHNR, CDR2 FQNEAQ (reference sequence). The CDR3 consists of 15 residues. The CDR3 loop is CASSLAYQGPTEAFF. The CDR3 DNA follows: TGTGCCAGCAGCTTAGCCTACCAGGGGCCCACTGAAGCTTTCTTT.

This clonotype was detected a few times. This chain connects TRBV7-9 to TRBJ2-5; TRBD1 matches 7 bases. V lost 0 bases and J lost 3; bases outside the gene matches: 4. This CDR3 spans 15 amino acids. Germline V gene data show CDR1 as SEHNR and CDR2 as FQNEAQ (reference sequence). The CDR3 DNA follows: TGTGCCAGCAGCTTAGCGAACAGGGGAGAAGAGACCCAGTACTTC. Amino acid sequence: CASSLANRGEETQYF.

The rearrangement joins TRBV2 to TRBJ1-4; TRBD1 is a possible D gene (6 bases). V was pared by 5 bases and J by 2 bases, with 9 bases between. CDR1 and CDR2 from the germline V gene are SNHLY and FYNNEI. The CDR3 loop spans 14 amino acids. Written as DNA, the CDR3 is TGTGCCAGCAGTACTACAGGGACTAATGAAAAACTGTTTTTT. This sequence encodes CASSTTGTNEKLFF. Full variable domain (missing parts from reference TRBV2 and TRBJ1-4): EPEVTQTPSHQVTQMGQEVILRCVPISNHLYFYWYRQILGQKVEFLVSFYNNEISEKSEIFDDQFSVERPDGSNFTLKIRSTKLEDSAMYFCASSTTGTNEKLFFGSGTQLSVL.

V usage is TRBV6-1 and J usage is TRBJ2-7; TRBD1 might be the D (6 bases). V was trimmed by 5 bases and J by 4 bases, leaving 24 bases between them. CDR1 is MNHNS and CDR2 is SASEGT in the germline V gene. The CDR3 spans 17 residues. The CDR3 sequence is CASSPTGFQLGAYEQYF. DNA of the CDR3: TGTGCCAGCAGTCCCACAGGGTTTCAATTAGGGGCTTACGAGCAGTACTTC.